The 21 T cell receptor beta chains reported below all come from one sample, sequenced in a study of early T cells in non-severe SARS-CoV-2 infection. TCRdb independently ran MiXCR on the 5' RACE reads; one entry per CDR3 protein. The data contain about 64,000 distinct CDR3 sequences, 20% to 25% of them singletons. This material consisted of whole blood, taken at baseline. Receptors were obtained from an adult who was a healthcare worker with PCR-confirmed SARS-CoV-2 infection or an uninfected control (not recorded which).

V is TRBV6-1 and J is TRBJ1-5; TRBD1 agrees at 9 bases. The CDR3 is made up of 13 amino acids. The germline CDR1 and CDR2 sequences are MNHNS and SASEGT. V was pared by 10 bases and J by 3 bases, with 4 bases of the junction left unmatched. DNA for the CDR3: TGTGCCAACGACAGGGGGGACAATCAGCCCCAGCATTTT. Its translation: CANDRGDNQPQHF.

This clonotype came up many times. This sequence joins TRBV4-1 and TRBJ2-3; D unresolved. Trimming removed 3 bases at V and 5 bases at J, with 9 bases between. Germline CDR1 is MGHRA and CDR2 is YSYEKL. The CDR3 has 13 residues. CDR3 in DNA: TGCGCCAGCAGCCACCCCTTGGTAGATACGCAGTATTTT. Translated, it gives CASSHPLVDTQYF.

The V and J genes are TRBV12-3 or TRBV12-4 and TRBJ1-1; TRBD1 matches at 8 bases. The V gene end was trimmed by 9 bases and the J gene end by 7 bases; junction bases not matched to a gene: 13. The CDR3 totals 14 residues. The CDR3 DNA reads TGTGCCAGTACGCCCTCCCAGGGGGCGATTGAAGCTTTCTTT. This codes for CASTPSQGAIEAFF.

The gene calls are TRBV11-2 and TRBJ2-1, with TRBD2 identical over 7 bases. Germline CDR1 SGHAT, CDR2 FQNNGV. With 2 bases clipped from V and 4 bases from J, the junction kept 8 bases outside the gene matches. There are 16 residues in the CDR3. CDR3 amino acids: CASSLSSGGLYNEQFF. The CDR3 DNA sequence: TGTGCCAGCAGCTTATCGTCGGGGGGTTTATACAATGAGCAGTTCTTC.

This clonotype was recorded at least ten times. This rearrangement joins TRBV7-3 to TRBJ2-3; 8 positions agree with TRBD2. V lost 5 bases, J lost 7 bases, and 8 bases stayed unmatched. The CDR3 is made up of 14 amino acids. Germline CDR1 SGHTA, CDR2 FQGTGA. This CDR3 reads CASSKAGVRNTQYF. CDR3 nucleotides: TGTGCCAGCAGCAAAGCGGGGGTCCGGAATACGCAGTATTTT.

This clonotype was counted between two and nine times. The V call is TRBV5-1, the J call TRBJ2-7; 8 bases are a match to TRBD1. Losses at the gene ends were 2 bases for V and 2 bases for J; bases not matched to a gene: 6. The CDR3 extends over 15 amino acids. From germline, CDR1 is SGHRS and CDR2 YFSETQ. Written as DNA, the CDR3 is TGCGCCAGCAGCTTACAACAGGGGGTTGCCTACGAGCAGTACTTC. Encoded protein: CASSLQQGVAYEQYF. The full variable domain, completed using reference TRBV5-1 and TRBJ2-7, is KAGVTQTPRYLIKTRGQQVTLSCSPISGHRSVSWYQQTPGQGLQFLFEYFSETQRNKGNFPGRFSGRQFSNSRSEMNVSTLELGDSALYLCASSLQQGVAYEQYFGPGTRLTVT.

J is TRBJ1-5 and V is TRBV11-3; 7 bases line up with TRBD1. The CDR3 is 15 amino acids. J gave up 3 bases and V 5 bases, and 7 bases lay outside the gene matches. The germline V gene has CDR1 SGHNT and CDR2 YENEEA. Here the CDR3 reads CASSPQGVLNQPQHF. The CDR3 bases are TGTGCCAGCAGCCCCCAGGGGGTCCTCAATCAGCCCCAGCATTTT. Drawing the rest from reference TRBV11-3 and TRBJ1-5, the complete variable domain is EAGVVQSPRYKIIEKKQPVAFWCNPISGHNTLYWYLQNLGQGPELLIRYENEEAVDDSQLPKDRFSAERLKGVDSTLKIQPAELGDSAVYLCASSPQGVLNQPQHFGDGTRLSIL.

This clonotype occurred a few times. The chain links TRBV30 to TRBJ2-2; unclear D gene. This CDR3 has 14 amino acids. V lost 0 bases to trimming and J lost 4 bases, with 9 bases between them. Per germline, CDR1 GTSNPN and CDR2 SVGIG (reference sequence). CDR3: CAWSVRLTTGELFF. The CDR3, as DNA: TGTGCCTGGAGTGTACGACTTACCACCGGGGAGCTGTTTTTT.

The CDR3 DNA reads as TGTGCCACTGAGGCACTCGGCACCATATATTTT. Its translation: CATEALGTIYF. V gene TRBV10-3 combines with J gene TRBJ1-3; no firm D call. CDR1 and CDR2 (germline): ENHRY, SYGVKD. The V gene lost 10 bases and the J gene lost 9 bases, with 13 bases spanning the gap. The length of the CDR3 is 11 residues.

This clonotype showed up many times. V and J are TRBV20-1 and TRBJ2-1, with TRBD2 as a possible D gene (5 bases). Germline loops: CDR1 DFQATT, CDR2 SNEGSKA (reference sequence). V shed 3 bases and J shed 7 bases, with 16 bases lying between them. CDR3 length: 14 residues. The CDR3 bases are TGCAGTGCTAGGGCACTAAGTTCGGGGAATGAGCAGTTCTTC. It translates to CSARALSSGNEQFF.

The V call is TRBV29-1, the J call TRBJ1-2, with D tentatively TRBD1 (6 bases). This CDR3 spans 12 amino acids. Germline V gene sequence: CDR1 SQVTM, CDR2 ANQGSEA. Trimming stripped 5 bases from V and 2 bases from J, with 9 bases between. CDR3 coding DNA: TGCAGCGTTCAGAGGGGGAACTATGGCTACACCTTC. It yields the protein CSVQRGNYGYTF.

The rearrangement joins TRBV27 to TRBJ1-4, with D possibly TRBD1 on 5 matching bases. CDR3 length equals 13 residues. Trimming removed 4 bases at V and 7 bases at J, with 10 bases between. CDR1 and CDR2 (germline): MNHEY, SMNVEV (reference sequence). The CDR3, as DNA: TGTGCCAGCAGTTCGGGGACGGCTGAAAAACTGTTTTTT. Translating it yields CASSSGTAEKLFF.

This clonotype was detected a few times. The chain links TRBV24-1 to TRBJ2-2; D remains ambiguous. V gave up 0 bases and J gave up 7 bases, with 2 bases separating them. This CDR3 spans 12 amino acids. Germline loops: CDR1 KGHDR, CDR2 SFDVKD. CDR3 sequence: CATSDLVGELFF. CDR3 in DNA: TGTGCCACCAGTGATTTGGTCGGGGAGCTGTTTTTT.

The chain joins TRBV4-1 to TRBJ1-1; possible D gene TRBD1, 5 bases. The germline V gene encodes CDR1 MGHRA and CDR2 YSYEKL. The CDR3 length is 15 residues. V was cut by 5 bases and J by 4 bases, with 17 bases left in between. CDR3 in amino acids: CASSNTRGRGTEAFF. In nucleotides, the CDR3 is TGCGCCAGCAGCAACACGAGAGGGAGGGGCACTGAAGCTTTCTTT.

The CDR3 spells CASSLEASREKLFF. The CDR3 nucleotides read TGTGCCAGCAGTCTCGAGGCTTCACGTGAAAAACTGTTTTTT. This sequence joins TRBV12-3 or TRBV12-4 and TRBJ1-4, with D unresolved. Trimming removed 5 bases from V and 7 bases from J, with 14 bases in between. The CDR3 contains 14 residues.

The chain is built from TRBV21-1 and TRBJ1-5. TRBV21-1 constitutes a pseudogene. The CDR3 runs 16 residues. CDR3 sequence (DNA): TGTGCCAGCAGCAAAGGGGGAGGGGCAAACAATCAGCCCCAGCATTTT. Encoded protein: CASSKGGGANNQPQHF.

In this sample, this clonotype turned up a few times. The chain recombines TRBV30 with TRBJ2-5; D unclear. The V and J ends lost 2 bases and 4 bases respectively, with 8 bases between them. The V gene's germline CDR1 is GTSNPN and CDR2 SVGIG (reference sequence). The CDR3 runs to 12 residues. CDR3 in amino acids: CAWSSDRETQYF. The CDR3 coding sequence is TGTGCCTGGAGTTCTGACCGAGAGACCCAGTACTTC.

The rearrangement uses TRBV7-6 and TRBJ1-2, with a weak D call TRBD1 (5 bases). Germline lookup yields CDR1 SGHVS and CDR2 FNYEAQ. Trimming removed 5 bases at V and 3 bases at J, with 13 bases between. CDR3 length: 14 amino acids. The CDR3 here is CASSQTERHYGYTF. CDR3 sequence (DNA): TGTGCCAGCAGCCAGACAGAGCGCCACTATGGCTACACCTTC.

By frequency in the sample, this clonotype is medium-sized. The rearrangement links TRBV7-2 to TRBJ2-5; D not certain. The V end was cut by 2 bases, the J end by 7 bases, with 14 bases between. CDR1 is SGHTA, CDR2 FQGNSA, per germline. This CDR3 has 14 residues. Here the CDR3 DNA reads TGTGCCAGCAGCTTACTGGGCGCCGCGGCGACCCAGTACTTC. Translated: CASSLLGAAATQYF.

This clonotype was seen more than once but under ten times. The chain recombines TRBV19 with TRBJ2-5; 7 nucleotides match TRBD1. The CDR3 is 12 amino acids. CDR1 is LNHDA, CDR2 SQIVND, per germline (reference sequence). Unmatched junction bases numbered 1, after V lost 7 bases and J lost 2 bases. The CDR3 loop is CASMDRQETQYF. CDR3 coding DNA: TGTGCCAGTATGGACAGGCAAGAGACCCAGTACTTC.

The chain carries TRBV29-1 and TRBJ2-2; 7 positions match TRBD1. In germline, CDR1 is SQVTM, CDR2 ANQGSEA. Trimming at V came to 7 bases and at J to 4 bases, leaving 9 bases not matched to a gene. The CDR3 extends over 14 amino acids. The CDR3 loop is CSGSLTGRTGELFF. The CDR3 DNA reads TGCAGCGGGTCCTTGACAGGGCGCACCGGGGAGCTGTTTTTT.